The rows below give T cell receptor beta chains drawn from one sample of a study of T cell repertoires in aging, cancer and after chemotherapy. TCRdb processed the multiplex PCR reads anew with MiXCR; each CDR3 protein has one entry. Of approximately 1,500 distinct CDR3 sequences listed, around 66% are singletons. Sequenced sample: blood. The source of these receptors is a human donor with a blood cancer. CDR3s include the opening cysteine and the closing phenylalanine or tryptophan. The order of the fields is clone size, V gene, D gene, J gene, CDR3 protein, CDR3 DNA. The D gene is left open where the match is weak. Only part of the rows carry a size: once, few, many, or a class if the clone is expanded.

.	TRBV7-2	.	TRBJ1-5	CASSRGSNQPQHF	TGTGCCAGCAGCAGGGGGAGCAATCAGCCCCAGCATTTT
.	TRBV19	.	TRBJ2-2	CASSNRAGELFF	TGTGCCAGTAGTAACAGGGCCGGGGAGCTGTTTTTT
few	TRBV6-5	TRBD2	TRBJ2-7	CASSLGGSGGSYEQYF	TGTGCCAGCAGCTTAGGGGGTAGCGGGGGGTCCTACGAGCAGTACTTC
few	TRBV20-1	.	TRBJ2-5	CSARDRVAVGTQYF	TGCAGTGCTAGAGATCGAGTAGCGGTAGGGACCCAGTACTTC
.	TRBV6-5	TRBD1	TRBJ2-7	CASTETGTGYEQYF	TGTGCCAGCACCGAAACCGGGACAGGGTACGAGCAGTACTTC
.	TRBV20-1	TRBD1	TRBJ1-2	CSASTGATGGYGYTF	TGCAGTGCTTCGACAGGGGCCACAGGCGGCTATGGCTACACCTTC
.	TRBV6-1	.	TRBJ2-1	CAGSPGDFYNEQFF	TGTGCCGGTTCCCCCGGGGACTTCTACAATGAGCAGTTCTTC
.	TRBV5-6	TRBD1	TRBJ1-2	CASSKTGNYGYTF	TGTGCCAGCAGCAAGACAGGGAACTATGGCTACACCTTC
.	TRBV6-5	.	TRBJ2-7	CASSYSRGINYEQYF	TGTGCCAGCAGTTACTCACGGGGGATTAACTACGAGCAGTACTTC
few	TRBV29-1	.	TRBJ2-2	CSAATGEGGELFF	TGCAGCGCCGCGACAGGGGAGGGCGGGGAGCTGTTTTTT
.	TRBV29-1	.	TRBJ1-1	CSVEGLNTEAFF	TGCAGCGTTGAAGGGCTAAACACTGAAGCTTTCTTT
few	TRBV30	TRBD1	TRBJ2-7	CAWTGGYEQYF	TGTGCTTGGACAGGGGGTTACGAGCAGTACTTC
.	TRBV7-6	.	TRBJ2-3	CASSLGDREQYF	TGTGCCAGCAGCTTAGGAGACCGGGAGCAGTATTTT
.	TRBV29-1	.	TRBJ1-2	CSATGGYGYTF	TGCAGCGCCACCGGGGGCTATGGCTACACCTTC
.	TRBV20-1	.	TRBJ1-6	CSATQGLADSPLHF	TGCAGTGCTACGCAGGGGCTGGCGGATTCACCCCTCCACTTT
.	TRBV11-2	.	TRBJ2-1	CASIPLGGRSYNEQFF	TGTGCCAGCATCCCTCTAGGGGGTAGGTCCTACAATGAGCAGTTCTTC
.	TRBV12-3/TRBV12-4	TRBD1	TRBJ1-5	CASSDTGGNQPQHF	TGTGCCAGCAGCGACACAGGGGGGAATCAGCCCCAGCATTTT
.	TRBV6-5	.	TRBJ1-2	CASSYGNGDNYGYTF	TGTGCCAGCAGTTACGGGAACGGGGATAACTATGGCTACACCTTC
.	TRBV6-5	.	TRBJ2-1	CASSLGVRYNEQFF	TGTGCCAGCAGTTTGGGGGTTAGGTACAATGAGCAGTTCTTC
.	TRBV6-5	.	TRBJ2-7	CASSYVWPTDLSYEQYF	TGTGCCAGCAGTTATGTGTGGCCGACAGACCTATCCTACGAGCAGTACTTC
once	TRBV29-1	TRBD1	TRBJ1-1	CSARGQLNTEAFF	TGCAGCGCCCGGGGACAGTTGAACACTGAAGCTTTCTTT
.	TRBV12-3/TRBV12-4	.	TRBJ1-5	CASSSGTWMKQDQPQHF	TGTGCCAGCAGCTCCGGGACATGGATGAAGCAAGATCAGCCCCAGCATTTT
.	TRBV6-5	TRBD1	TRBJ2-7	CASRTGGSYEQYF	TGTGCCAGCAGAACAGGGGGGAGCTACGAGCAGTACTTC
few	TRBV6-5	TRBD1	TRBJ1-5	CASSYGYPGTGSNQPQHF	TGTGCCAGCAGTTACGGTTATCCCGGGACAGGCAGCAATCAGCCCCAGCATTTT
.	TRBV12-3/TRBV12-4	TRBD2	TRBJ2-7	CASSFSLAGGPRDEQYF	TGTGCCAGCAGTTTCTCACTAGCGGGAGGGCCGAGGGACGAGCAGTACTTC
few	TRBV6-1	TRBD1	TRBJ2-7	CASTETGRSYEQYF	TGTGCCAGCACCGAGACAGGGCGGTCCTACGAGCAGTACTTC
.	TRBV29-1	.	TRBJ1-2	CSVEDPGQAIGYTF	TGCAGCGTTGAAGATCCCGGGCAGGCTATTGGCTACACCTTC
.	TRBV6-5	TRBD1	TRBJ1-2	CASTTGQGGWGYTF	TGTGCCAGCACTACGGGACAGGGAGGTTGGGGCTACACCTTC
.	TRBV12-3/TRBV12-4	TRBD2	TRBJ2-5	CASSPGLAGETQYF	TGTGCCAGCAGTCCGGGACTAGCGGGAGAGACCCAGTACTTC
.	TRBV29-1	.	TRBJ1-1	CSVGDTVVAFF	TGCAGCGTTGGGGATACCGTGGTAGCTTTCTTT
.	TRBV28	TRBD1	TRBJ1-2	CASINGDRVGHGYTF	TGTGCCTCGATAAACGGGGACAGGGTAGGGCATGGCTACACCTTC
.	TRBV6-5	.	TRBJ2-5	CASSYRDAVGQYF	TGTGCCAGCAGCTACCGGGACGCCGTGGGCCAGTACTTC
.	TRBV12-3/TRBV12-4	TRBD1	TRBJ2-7	CASSLSRDRTYEQYF	TGTGCCAGCAGTTTATCGCGGGACAGGACCTACGAGCAGTACTTC
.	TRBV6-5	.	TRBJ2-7	CATSGTGAYEQYF	TGTGCCACATCCGGGACGGGAGCCTACGAGCAGTACTTC
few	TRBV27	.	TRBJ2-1	CASRLGTLGFF	TGTGCCAGCAGACTCGGAACTCTAGGGTTCTTC
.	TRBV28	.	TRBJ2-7	CASSLGLTYEQYF	TGTGCCAGCAGTTTGGGCCTGACCTACGAGCAGTACTTC
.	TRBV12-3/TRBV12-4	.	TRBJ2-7	CASRRGRSSYEQYF	TGTGCCAGCAGGAGGGGCAGGAGCTCCTACGAGCAGTACTTC
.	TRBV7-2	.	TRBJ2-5	CASSSSGTQETQYF	TGTGCCAGCAGCTCCTCGGGGACTCAAGAGACCCAGTACTTC
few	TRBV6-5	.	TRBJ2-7	CASSYSGPSGEQYF	TGTGCCAGCAGTTACTCGGGTCCGAGCGGGGAGCAGTACTTC
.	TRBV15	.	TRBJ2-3	CANSTNGDTQYF	TGTGCCAACAGCACGAACGGGGATACGCAGTATTTT
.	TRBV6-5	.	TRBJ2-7	CASTLAERETRNEQYF	TGTGCCAGCACTCTTGCAGAACGGGAGACGAGGAACGAGCAGTACTTC
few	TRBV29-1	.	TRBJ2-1	CSGGGSSSYNEQFF	TGCAGCGGGGGAGGATCCTCCTCCTACAATGAGCAGTTCTTC
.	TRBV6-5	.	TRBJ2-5	CASRSLLGGFSQETQYF	TGTGCCAGCAGATCGCTCCTCGGGGGCTTTTCCCAAGAGACCCAGTACTTC
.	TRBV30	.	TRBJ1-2	CAWSVGLTIYGYTF	TGTGCCTGGAGTGTAGGTCTGACTATCTATGGCTACACCTTC
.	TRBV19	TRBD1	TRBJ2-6	CASRDRGIPSSGANVLTF	TGTGCCAGTCGGGACAGGGGGATCCCCAGCTCTGGGGCCAACGTCCTGACTTTC
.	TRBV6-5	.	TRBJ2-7	CASSYGVIPYEQYF	TGTGCCAGCAGTTACGGGGTGATCCCGTACGAGCAGTACTTC
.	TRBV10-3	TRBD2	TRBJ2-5	CASSQRGGQETQYF	TGCGCCAGCTCTCAGCGGGGGGGCCAAGAGACCCAGTACTTC
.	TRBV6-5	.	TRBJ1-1	CASSYSIAVGQTNTEAFF	TGTGCCAGCAGTTACTCGATCGCAGTCGGACAGACGAACACTGAAGCTTTCTTT
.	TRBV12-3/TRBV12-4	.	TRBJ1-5	CASSDASGEGQPQHF	TGTGCCAGCAGTGATGCTTCAGGGGAAGGTCAGCCCCAGCATTTT
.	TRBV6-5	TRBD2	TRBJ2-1	CASSPRTSGTYNEQFF	TGTGCCAGCAGTCCAAGGACTAGCGGGACTTACAATGAGCAGTTCTTC
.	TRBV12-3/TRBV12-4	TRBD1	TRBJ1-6	CASSGTGALGSTLHF	TGTGCCAGCAGTGGAACAGGGGCCCTAGGATCAACCCTCCACTTT
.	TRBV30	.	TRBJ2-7	CAWSAKLNRVPYEQYF	TGTGCCTGGAGTGCCAAACTCAACAGGGTCCCCTACGAGCAGTACTTC
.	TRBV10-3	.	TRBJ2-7	CAISAAGKSNEQYF	TGTGCCATCAGTGCCGCAGGGAAAAGCAACGAGCAGTACTTC
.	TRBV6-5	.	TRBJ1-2	CASSYPGSYVGYTF	TGTGCCAGCAGTTACCCAGGGTCCTATGTAGGCTACACCTTC
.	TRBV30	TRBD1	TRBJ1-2	CAWSRAPTGTGINYGYTF	TGTGCCTGGAGCCGCGCACCTACCGGGACAGGGATTAACTATGGCTACACCTTC
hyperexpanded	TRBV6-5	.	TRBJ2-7	CASSYGSPPPHYEQYF	TGTGCCAGCAGTTACGGGTCGCCCCCTCCGCACTACGAGCAGTACTTC
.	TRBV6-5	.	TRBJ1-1	CASSEGDSNTEAFF	TGTGCCAGCAGTGAAGGGGACTCGAACACTGAAGCTTTCTTT
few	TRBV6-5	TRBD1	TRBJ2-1	CASSFPGGYNEQFF	TGTGCCAGCAGCTTCCCAGGGGGCTACAATGAGCAGTTCTTC
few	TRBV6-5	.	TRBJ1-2	CASSYSIVYGYTF	TGTGCCAGCAGTTACAGTATCGTCTATGGCTACACCTTC
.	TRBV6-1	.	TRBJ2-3	CASSAIPGARNTDTQYF	TGTGCCAGCAGTGCCATCCCCGGTGCCCGCAACACAGATACGCAGTATTTT